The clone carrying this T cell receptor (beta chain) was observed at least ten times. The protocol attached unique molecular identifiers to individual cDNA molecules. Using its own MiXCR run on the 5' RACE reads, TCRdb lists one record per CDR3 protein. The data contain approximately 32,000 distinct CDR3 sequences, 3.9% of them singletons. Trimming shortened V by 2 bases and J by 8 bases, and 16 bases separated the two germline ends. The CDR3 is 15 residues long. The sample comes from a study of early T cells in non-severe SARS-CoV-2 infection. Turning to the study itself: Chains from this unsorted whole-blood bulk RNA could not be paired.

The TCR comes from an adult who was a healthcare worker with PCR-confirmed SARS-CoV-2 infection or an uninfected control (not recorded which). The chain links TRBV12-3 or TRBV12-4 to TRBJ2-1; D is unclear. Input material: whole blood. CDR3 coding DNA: TGTGCCAGCAGTTTACTCCGACTCACTGGCGATGAGCAGTTCTTC. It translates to CASSLLRLTGDEQFF.